Below are 22 T cell receptor beta chains sequenced from a single sample in a study of cytomegalovirus exposure and HLA in healthy donors. The primer mix had 60 Vbeta and 13 Jbeta primers. Clones were read by immunoSEQ multiplex PCR, and TCRdb kept only the in-frame ones, dropping some. This table holds fewer than 250,000 clones, 80% to 90% found once. Sequencing was performed on PBMCs. These receptors were obtained from a man aged 30 to 39 in good health and CMV-seronegative.

This chain links TRBV28 with TRBJ1-2; D unresolved. The CDR3 totals 13 residues. Germline CDR1 reads MDHEN; CDR2 reads SYDVKM. Trimming removed 1 base from V and 4 bases from J, with 7 bases in between. The CDR3 coding sequence is TGTGCCAGCAGTTTATCGGGAACCTATGGCTACACCTTC. It codes for CASSLSGTYGYTF.

The chain employs TRBV6-5 and TRBJ2-5; 10 bases map to TRBD2. J lost 0 bases, V lost 4 bases, and 2 bases had no gene match. The CDR3 consists of 15 residues. CDR1 is MNHEY and CDR2 is SVGAGI in the germline V gene. The CDR3 here is CASSSLAGYQETQYF. Here the CDR3 DNA reads TGTGCCAGCAGTTCACTAGCGGGGTACCAAGAGACCCAGTACTTC.

The rearrangement uses TRBV4-3 and TRBJ2-7, with D unclear. Germline CDR1 reads LGHNA; CDR2 reads YSLEER. The CDR3 has 15 amino acids. Trimming pared 0 bases from V and 2 bases from J, leaving 11 bases between. The CDR3 DNA reads TGCGCCAGCAGCCAAGATAAGCAGGCCCCCTACGAGCAGTACTTC. Translating it yields CASSQDKQAPYEQYF.

The CDR3 loop is CASVASGTGLGAFF. In DNA, the CDR3 is TGTGCCAGCGTTGCCTCCGGGACAGGTCTTGGAGCTTTCTTT. The chain uses TRBV6-1 and TRBJ1-1; 8 positions agree with TRBD1. The CDR3 extends over 14 amino acids. CDR1 is MNHNS and CDR2 is SASEGT in the germline V gene. The V gene end was trimmed by 8 bases and the J gene end by 10 bases; junction bases not matched to a gene: 15.

The genes are TRBV29-1 and TRBJ2-7; possibly TRBD1 for D (5 bases). V dropped 0 bases and J dropped 6 bases, with 12 bases sitting between them. Germline V CDR1 and CDR2: SQVTM, ANQGSEA. The CDR3 length is 13 residues. CDR3 protein: CSVEDRAGPEQYF. CDR3 bases: TGCAGCGTTGAAGATCGAGCAGGGCCCGAGCAGTACTTC.

This clone was counted once. The chain employs TRBV4-3 and TRBJ2-2, with unresolved D. Trimming took 4 bases from V and 6 from J, leaving 9 bases between them. CDR3 length: 13 amino acids. Germline loops: CDR1 LGHNA, CDR2 YSLEER. This CDR3 reads CASSRARSGELFF. The CDR3 nucleotides are TGCGCCAGCAGCCGCGCACGATCCGGGGAGCTGTTTTTT.

J is TRBJ2-1 and V is TRBV5-1; 9 bases align to TRBD2. The CDR3 has 19 residues. V dropped 0 bases and J dropped 2; count of bases not matched to a gene: 12. Germline CDR1 SGHRS, CDR2 YFSETQ. Written as DNA, the CDR3 is TGCGCCAGCAGCTTGGAGGTAGCGGGGGACCCGTTAGCCTACAATGAGCAGTTCTTC. Translated: CASSLEVAGDPLAYNEQFF.

The V and J genes are TRBV29-1 and TRBJ1-1; 9 bases line up with TRBD1. The V and J ends lost 4 bases and 0 bases, in that order; junction bases with no gene match: 6. CDR3 length: 15 amino acids. Germline values: CDR1 SQVTM, CDR2 ANQGSEA. CDR3 region: CSVVSQGAMNTEAFF. The CDR3 DNA sequence: TGCAGCGTTGTATCACAGGGGGCTATGAACACTGAAGCTTTCTTT.

The genes are TRBV5-1 and TRBJ2-5; 9 positions match TRBD2. Per germline, CDR1 SGHRS and CDR2 YFSETQ. The CDR3 totals 17 residues. V dropped 0 bases and J dropped 4; count of bases not matched to a gene: 10. In DNA, the CDR3 is TGCGCCAGCAGCTTGGGTAGCGGGGGCTCGACGGGAGAGACCCAGTACTTC. Its protein product is CASSLGSGGSTGETQYF.

This clone was counted between two and nine times. V usage is TRBV19 and J usage is TRBJ2-3, with TRBD2 matching over 9 bases. This CDR3 region has 14 residues. Per the germline V gene, CDR1 is LNHDA and CDR2 is SQIVND (reference sequence). V lost 3 bases and J lost 4; bases outside the gene matches: 2. The CDR3 protein is CASSMGLAADTQYF. CDR3 DNA sequence: TGTGCCAGTAGTATGGGACTAGCCGCAGATACGCAGTATTTT.

V gene TRBV4-2 combines with J gene TRBJ2-5; D is possibly TRBD2 (6 bases). This CDR3 contains 12 residues. The V gene lost 4 bases and the J gene lost 8 bases, with 11 bases spanning the gap. CDR1 is LGHNA and CDR2 is YNFKEQ in the germline V gene. CDR3: CASSPTGVTQYF. The DNA for the CDR3 is TGTGCCAGCAGCCCGACGGGGGTTACCCAGTACTTC.

The chain has TRBV5-8 and TRBJ2-7, with TRBD1 matching over 9 bases. The V segment lost 3 bases and the J segment 4 bases; nucleotides outside the gene matches: 2. Looked up from germline, CDR1 is SGHTS and CDR2 is YDEGEE. The CDR3 extends over 13 amino acids. The CDR3 loop reads CASSSGQGYEQYF. CDR3 sequence (DNA): TGTGCCAGCAGCTCGGGACAGGGTTACGAGCAGTACTTC.

The chain recombines TRBV5-4 with TRBJ1-6, with TRBD1 matching over 8 bases. Losses at the gene ends were 6 bases for V and 6 bases for J; bases not matched to a gene: 5. The CDR3 contains 14 residues. Germline V lookup: CDR1 SGHNT, CDR2 YYREEE (reference sequence). Written as DNA, the CDR3 is TGTGCCAGCAAGACGACAGGGGTTAATTCACCCCTCCACTTT. Its protein is CASKTTGVNSPLHF.

The chain couples TRBV28 to TRBJ2-7; TRBD2 might be the D (5 bases). Looked up from germline, CDR1 is MDHEN and CDR2 is SYDVKM. Trimming took off 2 bases at V and 3 bases at J, with 17 bases between the two ends. The CDR3 consists of 16 residues. CDR3 in DNA: TGTGCCAGCAGTTTACCCATCGGACTGGGGATCTACGAGCAGTACTTC. This translates into CASSLPIGLGIYEQYF. The whole variable domain, filled in from reference TRBV28 and TRBJ2-7, reads DVKVTQSSRYLVKRTGEKVFLECVQDMDHENMFWYRQDPGLGLRLIYFSYDVKMKEKGDIPEGYSVSREKKERFSLILESASTNQTSMYLCASSLPIGLGIYEQYFGPGTRLTVT.

The V and J genes are TRBV7-9 and TRBJ1-2, with no clear D. The V end was cut by 5 bases, the J end by 3 bases, with 22 bases between. The CDR3 runs 17 residues. Germline CDR1 and CDR2: SEHNR and FQNEAQ (reference sequence). Here the CDR3 reads CASSPPIKWAEDYGYTF. CDR3 nucleotide sequence: TGTGCCAGCAGCCCCCCCATTAAGTGGGCCGAAGACTATGGCTACACCTTC. Full variable domain (remainder filled in from reference TRBV7-9 and TRBJ1-2): DTGVSQNPRHKITKRGQNVTFRCDPISEHNRLYWYRQTLGQGPEFLTYFQNEAQLEKSRLLSDRFSAERPKGSFSTLEIQRTEQGDSAMYLCASSPPIKWAEDYGYTFGSGTRLTVV.

V usage is TRBV5-1 and J usage is TRBJ2-5, with D perhaps matching TRBD2 (6 bases). There are 15 residues in the CDR3. CDR1 is SGHRS and CDR2 is YFSETQ in the germline V gene. The V and J ends lost 0 bases and 2 bases respectively, with 11 bases between them. CDR3 in DNA: TGCGCCAGCAGCTTGGGTGCGGGGCTTCAAGAGACCCAGTACTTC. Amino acids: CASSLGAGLQETQYF.

This clone was detected once. In nucleotides, the CDR3 is TGTGCCAGCTCTCTATTGGGACAGGGAATTACGCAGTATTTT. It encodes CASSLLGQGITQYF. The V and J genes are TRBV2 and TRBJ2-3, with 9 bases identical to TRBD1. There are 14 residues in the CDR3. V lost 8 bases, J lost 8 bases, and 11 bases stayed unmatched. In germline, CDR1 is SNHLY, CDR2 FYNNEI.

The chain couples TRBV19 to TRBJ2-5, with 8 bases that match TRBD2. Trimming at V came to 6 bases and at J to 5 bases, leaving 5 bases not matched to a gene. The germline gives CDR1 LNHDA, CDR2 SQIVND (reference sequence). The CDR3 sequence is 13 residues long. In nucleotides, the CDR3 is TGTGCCAGTAGCGGGGGGGCCAGGGAGACCCAGTACTTC. Amino acid sequence: CASSGGARETQYF.

This chain joins TRBV7-3 and TRBJ2-5, with TRBD1 as a possible D gene (6 bases). The CDR3 has 15 residues. V was clipped by 3 bases and J by 4 bases, with 15 bases between them. CDR1 is SGHTA and CDR2 is FQGTGA in the germline V gene. CDR3 protein: CASSFGDTRRETQYF. The CDR3 DNA reads as TGTGCCAGCAGCTTCGGGGACACGAGACGAGAGACCCAGTACTTC.

The CDR3 spells CASSAGIRPQHF. In DNA form, the CDR3 reads TGTGCCAGCAGCGCAGGAATCCGGCCCCAGCATTTT. The rearrangement joins TRBV28 to TRBJ1-5, with unresolved D. The germline V gene encodes CDR1 MDHEN and CDR2 SYDVKM. CDR3 size: 12 residues. The V gene lost 6 bases and the J gene lost 9 bases, with 12 bases spanning the gap.

V and J are TRBV7-9 and TRBJ1-1; D is possibly TRBD1 (6 bases). The germline V gene encodes CDR1 SEHNR and CDR2 FQNEAQ (reference sequence). This CDR3 is 12 amino acids long. Trimming stripped 6 bases from V and 6 bases from J, with 11 bases between. In nucleotides, the CDR3 is TGTGCCAGCAGTCAGGGGTGGTCTGAAGCTTTCTTT. Residues: CASSQGWSEAFF.

The DNA of the CDR3 is TGCAGCGTTGTTAAGGGGGCAGAGACCCAGTACTTC. Translating gives CSVVKGAETQYF. This chain uses TRBV29-1 with TRBJ2-5, with 7 bases that match TRBD1. Trimming removed 4 bases from V and 4 bases from J; junction bases left unmatched: 3. This CDR3 spans 12 amino acids. The germline V gene has CDR1 SQVTM and CDR2 ANQGSEA. The full variable domain, its missing parts supplied by reference TRBV29-1 and TRBJ2-5, is SAVISQKPSRDICQRGTSLTIQCQVDSQVTMMFWYRQQPGQSLTLIATANQGSEATYESGFVIDKFPISRPNLTFSTLTVSNMSPEDSSIYLCSVVKGAETQYFGPGTRLLVL.